Here is one T cell receptor beta chain with its context. Antigen: not known. The second PCR ran about 6 to 12 cycles with a sample-barcoded 5' primer and J-beta primers. Using its own MiXCR run on the 5' RACE reads, TCRdb lists one record per CDR3 protein. The sample yields about a million distinct CDR3 sequences, approximately 38% seen once. This record belongs to a study of blood T cells in healthy people across ages. Study findings and constraints: A strong correlation was seen between TCR beta diversity and naive T cell percentage. Diversity figures based on one million T cells were deemed too low.

The V and J ends lost 0 bases and 8 bases respectively, with 13 bases between them. Germline V gene sequence: CDR1 LGHNA, CDR2 YNFKEQ. The CDR3 totals 14 residues. The origin of this receptor is a young man in good health. What was sequenced was blood. The chain is built from TRBV4-2 and TRBJ1-2; D is perhaps TRBD1 (5 bases). CDR3 residues: CASSQDRWGGGYTF. CDR3 bases: TGTGCCAGCAGCCAAGATCGGTGGGGGGGAGGCTACACCTTC.